The 18 T cell receptor beta chains reported below all come from one sample, sequenced in a study of T cell responses to AZD1222 COVID-19 vaccine. The data were produced by immunoSEQ multiplex PCR, yet TCRdb's version contains in-frame clones alone and is incomplete. The table includes about 120,000 clones, 70% to 90% detected once. The material sequenced was peripheral blood, taken on day 0 of MenACWY control vaccination. These receptors were collected from an adult in good health.

V usage is TRBV28 and J usage is TRBJ1-1; a possible D gene is TRBD1 (6 bases). Germline values: CDR1 MDHEN, CDR2 SYDVKM. The CDR3 totals 17 residues. V was pared by 2 bases and J by 0 bases, with 16 bases between. The CDR3 spells CASSLVPGRGLNTEAFF. The CDR3 nucleotides read TGTGCCAGCAGTTTAGTTCCCGGGAGGGGGTTGAACACTGAAGCTTTCTTT.

This clone was recorded once. The V and J genes are TRBV6-2 or TRBV6-3 and TRBJ2-2; D remains ambiguous. The CDR3 covers 11 residues. Deletions cut 2 bases from V and 6 bases from J, with 1 base between. The germline V gene has CDR1 MNHEY and CDR2 SVGEGT. CDR3 in DNA: TGTGCCAGCAGTTACGCCGGGGAGCTGTTTTTT. Protein: CASSYAGELFF.

The chain recombines TRBV10-2 with TRBJ1-4; 7 nucleotides align to TRBD1. J was trimmed by 5 bases and V by 2 bases; bases with no gene match: 5. The CDR3 is 15 amino acids. Germline V gives CDR1 WSHSY, CDR2 SAAADI. The CDR3 here is CASSEARTGNEKLFF. CDR3 sequence (DNA): TGCGCCAGCAGTGAGGCTAGGACAGGCAATGAAAAACTGTTTTTT.

This clone has only one observation. The V gene is TRBV14, the J gene TRBJ2-3; tentative D call: TRBD1 (6 bases). The CDR3 extends over 14 amino acids. CDR1 and CDR2 (germline): SGHDN, FVKESK. Trimming stripped 4 bases from V and 3 bases from J, with 11 bases between. CDR3 loop: CASSRTDSTDTQYF. The CDR3, as DNA: TGTGCCAGCAGCCGTACGGACAGTACAGATACGCAGTATTTT.

The V and J genes are TRBV19 and TRBJ1-1; TRBD1 matches 7 bases. This CDR3 region has 14 residues. The germline gives CDR1 LNHDA, CDR2 SQIVND (reference sequence). V was pared by 10 bases and J by 3 bases, with 11 bases of the junction left unmatched. CDR3 protein: CATNPQTGHTEAFF. In DNA, the CDR3 is TGTGCCACTAACCCCCAGACAGGGCACACTGAAGCTTTCTTT.

The chain carries TRBV5-6 and TRBJ2-1, with D perhaps TRBD1 (6 bases). Germline V gives CDR1 SGHDT, CDR2 YYEEEE. The CDR3 covers 11 residues. The germline V and J ends were trimmed by 2 bases and 12 bases, with 9 bases remaining between them. This CDR3 reads CASSFRGGQFF. The CDR3 nucleotides read TGTGCCAGCAGCTTCAGGGGCGGGCAGTTCTTC.

This clone has a single count. The rearrangement joins TRBV7-2 to TRBJ2-5, with 11 bases identical to TRBD2. V lost 1 base, J lost 11 bases, and 6 bases stayed unmatched. The germline CDR1 and CDR2 sequences are SGHTA and FQGNSA. CDR3 length: 14 amino acids. CDR3 DNA sequence: TGTGCCAGCAGCTTAGTATTGACTAGCGGGGATCAGTACTTC. Translating gives CASSLVLTSGDQYF.

This clone turned up a few times. The chain couples TRBV5-1 to TRBJ1-2, with D maybe TRBD1 (5 bases). This CDR3 has 13 residues. V shed 1 base and J shed 8 bases, with 12 bases lying between them. Germline V lookup: CDR1 SGHRS, CDR2 YFSETQ. Here the CDR3 DNA reads TGCGCCAGCAGCTTGACAGGAAAAGAAGGCTACACCTTC. Amino acid sequence: CASSLTGKEGYTF. The complete variable domain, with remaining parts taken from reference TRBV5-1 and TRBJ1-2, reads KAGVTQTPRYLIKTRGQQVTLSCSPISGHRSVSWYQQTPGQGLQFLFEYFSETQRNKGNFPGRFSGRQFSNSRSEMNVSTLELGDSALYLCASSLTGKEGYTFGSGTRLTVV.

This chain uses TRBV27 with TRBJ1-2, with a possible D match to TRBD1 (5 bases). The CDR3 has 16 amino acids. Germline V gene sequence: CDR1 MNHEY, CDR2 SMNVEV (reference sequence). Trimming cost V 0 bases and J 4 bases, with 15 bases left between them. CDR3: CASSLSRQRDGYGYTF. The CDR3 bases are TGTGCCAGCAGTTTATCAAGGCAGCGGGACGGCTATGGCTACACCTTC.

This chain uses TRBV7-8 with TRBJ1-4; D may be TRBD1 (5 bases). This CDR3 spans 15 amino acids. Trimming stripped 5 bases from V and 1 base from J, with 11 bases between. Germline V lookup: CDR1 SGHVS, CDR2 FQNEAQ. CDR3 loop: CASSKMGGTNEKLFF. The CDR3 nucleotides read TGTGCCAGCAGCAAGATGGGGGGAACTAATGAAAAACTGTTTTTT.

This clone was observed a single time. Here the CDR3 reads CASSLGRPQYTQYF. In DNA, the CDR3 is TGTGCCAGCAGCTTAGGGCGCCCCCAGTATACGCAGTATTTT. The rearrangement links TRBV7-9 to TRBJ2-3; D is ambiguous. V lost 1 base and J 7 bases, leaving 12 bases between the germline ends. The CDR3 runs to 14 residues. Germline-derived CDR1 and CDR2 are SEHNR and FQNEAQ (reference sequence).

The rearrangement links TRBV25-1 to TRBJ2-3, with D possibly being TRBD2 (6 bases). The CDR3 is 13 amino acids. Germline loops: CDR1 MGHDK, CDR2 SYGVNS. V lost 2 bases and J lost 7, with 10 bases in between. CDR3 DNA: TGTGCCAGCAGTGAACCGGGAGTTAATACGCAGTATTTT. Translated, it gives CASSEPGVNTQYF.

The chain employs TRBV9 and TRBJ1-6; D is uncertain. Germline V gene sequence: CDR1 SGDLS, CDR2 YYNGEE. V was trimmed by 6 bases and J by 0 bases, leaving 16 bases between them. The CDR3 loop spans 17 amino acids. In DNA, the CDR3 is TGTGCCAGCATCCGTAGATCCGAGAGCTCCTATAATTCACCCCTCCACTTT. This translates into CASIRRSESSYNSPLHF.

The chain is built from TRBV27 and TRBJ2-5; TRBD1 matches at 10 bases. The CDR3 is 15 residues long. The V and J ends lost 5 bases and 4 bases, in that order; junction bases with no gene match: 7. CDR1 and CDR2 (germline): MNHEY, SMNVEV (reference sequence). The CDR3 region is CASSARQGAPETQYF. In nucleotides, the CDR3 is TGTGCCAGCAGTGCCCGACAGGGGGCCCCAGAGACCCAGTACTTC.

J is TRBJ1-3 and V is TRBV3-1 (or the pseudogene TRBV3-2), with a tentative D call TRBD1 (5 bases). V was trimmed by 0 bases and J by 2 bases, leaving 11 bases between them. The CDR3 spans 16 residues. Germline-derived CDR1 and CDR2 are LGHDT and YNNKEL (reference sequence). In nucleotides, the CDR3 is TGTGCCAGCAGCCAAGATTTACAGGCAACTGGAAACACCATATATTTT. Its protein product is CASSQDLQATGNTIYF.

This clone came up a few times. The V and J genes are TRBV5-1 and TRBJ1-1, with TRBD1 identical over 8 bases. This CDR3 is 18 amino acids long. Trimming took 0 bases from V and 8 from J; bases not matched to a gene: 18. The V gene's germline CDR1 is SGHRS and CDR2 YFSETQ. CDR3 sequence (DNA): TGCGCCAGCAGCTTGGCCCCGACCGGGACAGGTGGATTAAGGGAAGCTTTCTTT. Its protein is CASSLAPTGTGGLREAFF. Looking up the rest from reference TRBV5-1 and TRBJ1-1 gives the full variable domain: KAGVTQTPRYLIKTRGQQVTLSCSPISGHRSVSWYQQTPGQGLQFLFEYFSETQRNKGNFPGRFSGRQFSNSRSEMNVSTLELGDSALYLCASSLAPTGTGGLREAFFGQGTRLTVV.

The chain joins TRBV5-5 to TRBJ1-2, with D possibly matching TRBD1 (6 bases). The CDR3 runs 16 residues. Germline-derived CDR1 and CDR2 are SGHKS and YYEKEE (reference sequence). V lost 4 bases, J lost 0 bases, and 16 bases lay in between. CDR3: CASSGGPQGANYGYTF. The DNA of the CDR3 is TGTGCCAGCAGCGGGGGGCCACAGGGCGCTAACTATGGCTACACCTTC.

This rearrangement joins TRBV5-5 to TRBJ1-1; D is unresolved. This CDR3 spans 12 amino acids. V lost 2 bases, J lost 5 bases, and 7 bases lay in between. Germline CDR1 SGHKS, CDR2 YYEKEE (reference sequence). The CDR3, as DNA: TGTGCCAGCAGCTTCGCCGGGACTGAAGCTTTCTTT. Translation gives CASSFAGTEAFF.